The sequence of this T cell receptor beta chain was determined in a study of shared clonotypes between healthy human individuals. The assay was immunoSEQ multiplex PCR, and TCRdb's table has in-frame clones only and misses some. The data show 2,100,000 or so clones, roughly 95% seen once. The germline V gene encodes CDR1 ENHRY and CDR2 SYGVKD. This CDR3 comprises 13 residues. V lost 0 bases and J 9 bases, leaving 10 bases between the germline ends. The chain links TRBV10-3 to TRBJ2-3; D not certain. The TCR was taken from a man younger than 35 in good health. The material sequenced was naive CD4+ T cells sorted from blood. As for subset: CD45RA+ positively selected. CDR3 sequence reads: CAISESQSETQYF. The CDR3 region has the DNA TGTGCCATCAGTGAGTCGCAGTCGGAGACGCAGTATTTT.